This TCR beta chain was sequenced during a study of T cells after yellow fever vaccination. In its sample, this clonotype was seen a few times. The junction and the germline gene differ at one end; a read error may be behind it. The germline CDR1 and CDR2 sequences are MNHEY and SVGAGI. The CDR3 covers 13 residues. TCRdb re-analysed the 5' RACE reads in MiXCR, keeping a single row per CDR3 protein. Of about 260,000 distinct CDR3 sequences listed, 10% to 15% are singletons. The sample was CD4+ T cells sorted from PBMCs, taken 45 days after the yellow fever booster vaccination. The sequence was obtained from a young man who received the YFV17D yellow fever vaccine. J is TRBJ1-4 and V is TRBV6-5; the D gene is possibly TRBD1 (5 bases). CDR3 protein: CASSYSRDAREIF. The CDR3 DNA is TGTGCCAGCAGTTACTCGAGAGACGCCAGGGAGATTTTT.